This T cell receptor (beta chain) was captured by sequencing in a study of cytomegalovirus exposure and HLA in healthy donors (dated by TCRdb to about 2017). Some background on the complete study: An earlier analysis of more than 550 of the donors reported over 250 Gb of sequence data and 95 million to 120 million unique TCR beta sequences obtained from around 190 million T cells. An early release that covered approximately 600 HLA-typed donors contained approximately 290 gigabases of sequencing data and 80 million or so unique TCR sequences. The genetic ancestry cluster associated with self-reported Caucasian donors included 81% of the 350 to 500 genotyped donors. The study aimed to test whether signatures of past pathogen exposure could be identified by cataloging public T cell receptors. The study used immunosequencing to profile the T cell repertoires of 666 subjects and linked those repertoires to cytomegalovirus serostatus. A separate validation cohort of roughly 130 different subjects was used in addition to the approximately 700-subject first cohort. To predict cytomegalovirus infection status, the study brought together high-throughput TCR immunosequencing, statistical association of individual TCRs with disease status, and machine learning. A later analysis re-analyzed previously published TCR beta repertoires from hundreds of donors and added high-resolution HLA genotyping to study TCR occurrence patterns. Rather than using new phenotypic data, the later analysis identified candidate immune exposures from TCR beta sequences and from how often those sequences occurred across donors. In an earlier analysis of 550 to 700 of the donors, high-throughput TCR beta sequencing was used to judge whether each TCR beta V gene segment behaved as functional or pseudogenic. Donor age, sex, ethnicity and CMV serostatus were collected together with the repertoire data. In a later genetic analysis, genome-wide SNP genotypes for about 55% of the roughly 700 donors were used, and that subset was treated as a discovery cohort. Every discovery cohort repertoire had been produced on one sequencing platform. HLA typing covered class I and class II loci at four-digit resolution. Typing coverage varied by locus: 629-630 donors for A, B, C, DRB1 and DQB1; approximately 500 for DQA1; approximately 610 for DPA1; 400 to 480 for DPB1. Roughly 5 DR-DQ haplotypes were handled as single units for association and clustering, since linkage in the cohort was strong. Across roughly 420 genotyped donors of the cohort, an average of approximately 240,000 unique TCR beta nucleotide sequences per donor were sequenced, and roughly 20% of those sequences were non-productive.

The cohort consisted of 666 healthy bone marrow donors. At the time of sampling, every cohort member was nominally healthy, though immune exposures that went unrecorded were likely present. The donor tested CMV seronegative, placing the donor among the roughly 350 seronegative members of the cohort. A peripheral blood sample was provided by each donor, and peripheral blood mononuclear cells were used for TCR beta sequencing. The Qiagen DNeasy Blood Extraction Kit was used to extract genomic DNA from the blood cell samples. This clone was seen a few times. Its recognized antigen is unknown. Per-base qualities were not stored, and no clone one base away is much larger. General findings and caveats noted by the study authors: The authors suggested that the approach could potentially be generalized to other disease states and immunological phenotypes. A cluster of highly shared sequence variants was judged likely to be a technical artifact of the sequencing pipeline. At a false discovery rate of 0.05, a later analysis linked about 17,000 TCR beta sequences to specific HLA alleles. The earlier analysis of around 600 of the donors excluded about 16 rarely observed V segments, including chromosome 9 orphons, because counts were too low. In an earlier analysis of 587 of the donors, most TCR beta V segments were observed in productive rearrangements about 87% or about 30% of the time, broadly matching IMGT annotations. A later analysis found that HLA-associated TCR beta chains were more clonally expanded and had lower generation probabilities than equally common non-associated chains. CMV serostatus was the only immune exposure information available for the cohort. The classifier was reported to diagnose cytomegalovirus status with high specificity and sensitivity in both the original and validation cohorts. According to a later analysis, parvovirus B19, influenza, CMV and Epstein-Barr virus appeared linked to several top co-occurrence clusters. According to a later analysis, most CMV-associated TCR beta chains appeared to be HLA-restricted, and the HLA associations seemed to be driven largely by CMV exposure. In a later genetic analysis, fewer N-insertions in productive TCRs were reported among donors in an Asian-associated ancestry cluster than the approximately 710-donor mean. A further reported finding was that TCR beta sequences accurately predicted the HLA-A and HLA-B alleles for most subjects in the first cohort. Roughly uniform sequencing depth across donors was assumed in presence/absence analyses, although this assumption may not hold. Correlated functional status among segregating V segments might be attributable to linkage disequilibrium, but an unknown experimental factor could not be ruled out. V-gene and J-gene trimming of TCR beta chains was associated with a missense DCLRE1C variant in a later genetic analysis, and the association was replicated in an independent cohort. Only TCR beta chains were sequenced in this cohort, and the absence of alpha or paired-chain data limited detectable features. When HLA alleles, especially DR and DQ, strongly co-occurred, attributing TCR associations to individual alleles was difficult. In vitro tests confirmed that a few of the cytomegalovirus-associated TCR beta chains recognize cytomegalovirus antigens. Some IMGT-functional V segments, including TRBV6-2 and TRBV6-3, could not be told apart with the 87-base-pair reads, so those segments were excluded. In a later analysis, the rate of TCR association differed among HLA loci, with DRB1 alleles having the most associated TCRs and HLA-C alleles having the fewest. Because some donors lacked HLA typing at each locus, the association tests relied only on the typed subset. A total of about 150 TCR beta chains were listed by the study as associated with cytomegalovirus. Most TCR sequences were observed very rarely across donors, whereas some public TCRs were present in many individuals.

The library was built by means of the immunoSEQ multiplex PCR assay. For the multiplex PCR, a mixture combining 60 forward primers for TCR Vbeta segments and 13 reverse primers for TCR Jbeta segments was used. The CDR3 region of rearranged TCR beta genes was amplified from genomic DNA with a multiplex PCR assay. Amplified TCR beta libraries were sequenced as 87-base-pair reads on the Illumina HiSeq System. The authors' analysis ran thus. Across the 640 or so repertoires, a later analysis counted tens of millions of unique TCR beta chains, around 11 million of which were shared by at least two donors. To remove PCR and sequencing errors, raw reads were error-corrected and collapsed into unique sequences using a nearest-neighbor algorithm that merged closely related sequences. V, D and J gene segments were assigned by aligning CDR3 sequences to IMGT reference sequences. For a sequence to be retained, a match of at least six nucleotides to both a V gene segment and a J gene segment was required. Rearrangements were classified as productive when the CDR3 lacked stop codons and remained in frame with V and J, and all other rearrangements were classified as non-productive. CDR3 was defined according to IMGT convention as the region running from the second conserved V-encoded cysteine to the conserved J-encoded phenylalanine. In an earlier analysis of roughly 610 of the donors, sequences lacking an unambiguous match to a single V gene segment were excluded. In an earlier analysis of about 590 of the donors, a V segment was called functional when productive rearrangements were above 56.7%, and segregating when the standard deviation between donors exceeded 5%. A statistical classification framework was built to diagnose cytomegalovirus status from the catalog of TCR beta chain sequences. In a later analysis, V and J genes were assigned by comparing TCR nucleotide sequences against IMGT/GENE-DB human TR gene sequences. Using the TCRdist pipeline, a later analysis assigned CDR3 sequences along with most-parsimonious VDJ recombination scenarios. In a later analysis, every TCR beta chain was defined by the combination of its CDR3 amino acid sequence and its V-gene family, and reads without a unique V-gene family were dropped. In a later analysis, fewer than 650 highly shared, low-generation-probability nucleotide sequences were removed to address suspected cross-contamination and a sequencing artifact. For each public chain, a later analysis derived a clonal expansion index from normalized ranks of inferred template counts within each repertoire. A later analysis computed generation probabilities with a VDJ recombination model fitted to out-of-frame rearrangements, and checked the results against IGoR. A later analysis scored TCR-TCR, TCR-HLA and TCR-CMV co-occurrence with hypergeometric tests, applying a repertoire-size bias correction to TCR pairs. A later analysis estimated false discovery rates by permuting HLA or CMV assignments 20 times. In a later analysis, co-occurring TCRs were grouped using DBSCAN, with TCRdist sequence similarity added in when clustering inside HLA-allele-positive subsets. Repertoires with fewer than 30,000 or more than 120,000 public chains, plus five repertoires with anomalous nucleotide sharing, were excluded from co-occurrence clustering. This immuneACCESS table, as held by TCRdb, lists in-frame sequences with V and J called but not all clones. Of the missing ones, under half trace to an unresolved V gene in checked studies; the others have no known cause. The V and J calls and clone size were taken over from that table, and D and trimming were inferred from the DNA. The sample table contains some 200,000 clones; only one count was recorded for roughly 80% of them. The ten largest clones take up 3% to 4% of the sample.

CDR1 and CDR2 are drawn from the germline V gene: SNHLY, FYNNEI. Deletion took 3 bases off V and 0 bases off J, with a span of 9 bases between the germline ends. The CDR3 sequence holds 14 residues, the cysteine and phenylalanine included. The only DNA kept is the CDR3, 42 bases in frame from the first base. Here the chain combines TRBV2 and TRBJ2-7; TRBD2 is possibly the D segment (5 matching bases). The source material was PBMCs. This TCR was recovered from a man aged 45-65 years in good health and CMV-seronegative. The bases read TGTGCCAGCAGTGATGAGGGAAGCTCCTACGAGCAGTACTTC. Translated, it reads CASSDEGSSYEQYF.